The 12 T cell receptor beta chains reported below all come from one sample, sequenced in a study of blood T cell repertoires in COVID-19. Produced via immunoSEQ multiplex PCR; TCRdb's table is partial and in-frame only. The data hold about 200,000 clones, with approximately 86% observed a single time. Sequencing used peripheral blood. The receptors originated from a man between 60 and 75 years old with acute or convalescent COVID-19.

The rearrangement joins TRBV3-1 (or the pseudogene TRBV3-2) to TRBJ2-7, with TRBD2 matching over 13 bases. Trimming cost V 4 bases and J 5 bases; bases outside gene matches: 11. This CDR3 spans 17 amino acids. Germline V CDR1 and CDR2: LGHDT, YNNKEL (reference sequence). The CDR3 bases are TGTGCCAGCAGCCCCACTTCAACTAGCGGGGGGGCCCACGAGCAGTACTTC. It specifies CASSPTSTSGGAHEQYF.

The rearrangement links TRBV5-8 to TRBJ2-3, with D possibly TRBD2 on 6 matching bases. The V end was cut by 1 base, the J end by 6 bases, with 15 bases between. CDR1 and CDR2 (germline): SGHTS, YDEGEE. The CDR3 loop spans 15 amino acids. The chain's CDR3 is CASSLTSRGGDTQYF. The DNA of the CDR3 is TGTGCCAGCAGCTTGACTAGCCGCGGAGGGGATACGCAGTATTTT. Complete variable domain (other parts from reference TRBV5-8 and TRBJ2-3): EAGVTQSPTHLIKTRGQQATLRCSPISGHTSVYWYQQALGLGLQFLLWYDEGEERNRGNFPPRFSGRQFPNYSSELNVNALELEDSALYLCASSLTSRGGDTQYFGPGTRLTVL.

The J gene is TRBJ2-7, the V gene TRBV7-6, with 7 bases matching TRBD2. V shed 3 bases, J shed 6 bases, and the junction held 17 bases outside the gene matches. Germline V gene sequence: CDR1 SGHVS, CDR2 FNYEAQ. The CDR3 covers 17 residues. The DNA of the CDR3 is TGTGCCAGCAGCTTTGGGGGGGGACCTTCGGGGATGAGCGAGCAGTACTTC. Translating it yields CASSFGGGPSGMSEQYF.

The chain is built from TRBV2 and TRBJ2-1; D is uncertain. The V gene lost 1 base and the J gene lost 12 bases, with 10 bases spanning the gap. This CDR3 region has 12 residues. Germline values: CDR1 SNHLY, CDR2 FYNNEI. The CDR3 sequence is CASSEVPPGQFF. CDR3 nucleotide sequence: TGTGCCAGCAGTGAAGTTCCTCCCGGGCAGTTCTTC.

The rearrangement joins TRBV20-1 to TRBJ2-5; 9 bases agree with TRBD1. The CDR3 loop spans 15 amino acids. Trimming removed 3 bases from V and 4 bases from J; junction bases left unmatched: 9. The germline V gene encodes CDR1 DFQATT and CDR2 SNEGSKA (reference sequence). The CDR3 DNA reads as TGCAGTGCTAGTTCGGGGACAGGGAGTGGAGAGACCCAGTACTTC. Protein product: CSASSGTGSGETQYF.

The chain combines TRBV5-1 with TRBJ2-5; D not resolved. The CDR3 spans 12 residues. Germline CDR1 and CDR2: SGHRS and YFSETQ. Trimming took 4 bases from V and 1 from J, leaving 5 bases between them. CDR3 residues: CASSTSQETQYF. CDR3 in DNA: TGCGCCAGCAGCACATCCCAAGAGACCCAGTACTTC.

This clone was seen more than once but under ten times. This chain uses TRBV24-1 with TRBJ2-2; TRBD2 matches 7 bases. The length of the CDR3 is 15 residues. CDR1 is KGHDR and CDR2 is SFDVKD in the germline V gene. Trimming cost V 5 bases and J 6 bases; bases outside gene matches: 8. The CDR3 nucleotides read TGTGCCACCAGTGGGGAGGGAAGCCGCGCCGGGGAGCTGTTTTTT. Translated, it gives CATSGEGSRAGELFF.

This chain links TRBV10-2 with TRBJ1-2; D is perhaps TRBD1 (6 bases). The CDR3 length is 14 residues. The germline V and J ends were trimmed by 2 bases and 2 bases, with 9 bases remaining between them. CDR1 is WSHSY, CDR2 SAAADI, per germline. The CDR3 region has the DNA TGCGCCAGCAGTGAGATACAGGGCAACTATGGCTACACCTTC. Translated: CASSEIQGNYGYTF.

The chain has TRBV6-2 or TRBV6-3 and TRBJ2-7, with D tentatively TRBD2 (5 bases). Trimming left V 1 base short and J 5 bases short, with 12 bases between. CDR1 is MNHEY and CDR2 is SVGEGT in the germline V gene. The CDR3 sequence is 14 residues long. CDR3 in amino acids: CASSYFGIRHEQYF. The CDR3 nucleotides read TGTGCCAGCAGTTACTTCGGGATTCGGCACGAGCAGTACTTC.

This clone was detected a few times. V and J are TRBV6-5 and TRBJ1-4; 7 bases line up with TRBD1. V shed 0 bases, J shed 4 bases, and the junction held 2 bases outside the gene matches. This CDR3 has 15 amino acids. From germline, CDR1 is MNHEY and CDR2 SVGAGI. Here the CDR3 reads CASSYSGQNNEKLFF. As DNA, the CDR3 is TGTGCCAGCAGTTACTCGGGACAGAATAATGAAAAACTGTTTTTT.

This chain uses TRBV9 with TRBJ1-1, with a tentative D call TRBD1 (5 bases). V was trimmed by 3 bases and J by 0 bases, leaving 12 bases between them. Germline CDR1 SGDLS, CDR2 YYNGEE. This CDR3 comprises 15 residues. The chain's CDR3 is CASSEGERMNTEAFF. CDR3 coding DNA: TGTGCCAGCAGCGAAGGGGAACGAATGAACACTGAAGCTTTCTTT.

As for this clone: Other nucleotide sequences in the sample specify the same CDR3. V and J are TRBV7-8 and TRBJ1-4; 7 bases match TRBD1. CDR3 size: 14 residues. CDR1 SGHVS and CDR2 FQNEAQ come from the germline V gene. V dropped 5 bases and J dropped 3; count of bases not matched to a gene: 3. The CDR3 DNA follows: TGTGCCAGCAGCCGACAGGGTCCTAATGAAAAACTGTTTTTT. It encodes CASSRQGPNEKLFF.